This T cell receptor (beta chain) was recorded in a study of identical twins. The CDR3 length is 13 residues. Germline V lookup: CDR1 SQVTM, CDR2 ANQGSEA. Trimming at V came to 7 bases and at J to 8 bases, leaving 11 bases not matched to a gene. This clonotype was observed many times. TCRdb re-called the 5' RACE reads through MiXCR, storing one row per CDR3 protein. The data show 550,000 to 700,000 distinct CDR3 sequences, with about 20% seen just once and approximately 4.5% held by the top ten. In addition, the sample was reused for a study of T cells expressing NK-cell markers. Per that study: Obtained from sorted CD3+CD56+NKG2C+, CD3+CD56+NKG2C- and CD3+CD56-NKG2C+ T cells were the TCR beta repertoires.

This sequence originates from a woman aged 18-30 years in good health. The chain employs TRBV29-1 and TRBJ2-1; the match to TRBD1 covers 7 bases. The sequencing sample was made of PBMCs. The CDR3 sequence is CSAGVTGNYEQFF. The CDR3 nucleotides are TGCAGCGCCGGAGTGACAGGGAACTATGAGCAGTTCTTC.